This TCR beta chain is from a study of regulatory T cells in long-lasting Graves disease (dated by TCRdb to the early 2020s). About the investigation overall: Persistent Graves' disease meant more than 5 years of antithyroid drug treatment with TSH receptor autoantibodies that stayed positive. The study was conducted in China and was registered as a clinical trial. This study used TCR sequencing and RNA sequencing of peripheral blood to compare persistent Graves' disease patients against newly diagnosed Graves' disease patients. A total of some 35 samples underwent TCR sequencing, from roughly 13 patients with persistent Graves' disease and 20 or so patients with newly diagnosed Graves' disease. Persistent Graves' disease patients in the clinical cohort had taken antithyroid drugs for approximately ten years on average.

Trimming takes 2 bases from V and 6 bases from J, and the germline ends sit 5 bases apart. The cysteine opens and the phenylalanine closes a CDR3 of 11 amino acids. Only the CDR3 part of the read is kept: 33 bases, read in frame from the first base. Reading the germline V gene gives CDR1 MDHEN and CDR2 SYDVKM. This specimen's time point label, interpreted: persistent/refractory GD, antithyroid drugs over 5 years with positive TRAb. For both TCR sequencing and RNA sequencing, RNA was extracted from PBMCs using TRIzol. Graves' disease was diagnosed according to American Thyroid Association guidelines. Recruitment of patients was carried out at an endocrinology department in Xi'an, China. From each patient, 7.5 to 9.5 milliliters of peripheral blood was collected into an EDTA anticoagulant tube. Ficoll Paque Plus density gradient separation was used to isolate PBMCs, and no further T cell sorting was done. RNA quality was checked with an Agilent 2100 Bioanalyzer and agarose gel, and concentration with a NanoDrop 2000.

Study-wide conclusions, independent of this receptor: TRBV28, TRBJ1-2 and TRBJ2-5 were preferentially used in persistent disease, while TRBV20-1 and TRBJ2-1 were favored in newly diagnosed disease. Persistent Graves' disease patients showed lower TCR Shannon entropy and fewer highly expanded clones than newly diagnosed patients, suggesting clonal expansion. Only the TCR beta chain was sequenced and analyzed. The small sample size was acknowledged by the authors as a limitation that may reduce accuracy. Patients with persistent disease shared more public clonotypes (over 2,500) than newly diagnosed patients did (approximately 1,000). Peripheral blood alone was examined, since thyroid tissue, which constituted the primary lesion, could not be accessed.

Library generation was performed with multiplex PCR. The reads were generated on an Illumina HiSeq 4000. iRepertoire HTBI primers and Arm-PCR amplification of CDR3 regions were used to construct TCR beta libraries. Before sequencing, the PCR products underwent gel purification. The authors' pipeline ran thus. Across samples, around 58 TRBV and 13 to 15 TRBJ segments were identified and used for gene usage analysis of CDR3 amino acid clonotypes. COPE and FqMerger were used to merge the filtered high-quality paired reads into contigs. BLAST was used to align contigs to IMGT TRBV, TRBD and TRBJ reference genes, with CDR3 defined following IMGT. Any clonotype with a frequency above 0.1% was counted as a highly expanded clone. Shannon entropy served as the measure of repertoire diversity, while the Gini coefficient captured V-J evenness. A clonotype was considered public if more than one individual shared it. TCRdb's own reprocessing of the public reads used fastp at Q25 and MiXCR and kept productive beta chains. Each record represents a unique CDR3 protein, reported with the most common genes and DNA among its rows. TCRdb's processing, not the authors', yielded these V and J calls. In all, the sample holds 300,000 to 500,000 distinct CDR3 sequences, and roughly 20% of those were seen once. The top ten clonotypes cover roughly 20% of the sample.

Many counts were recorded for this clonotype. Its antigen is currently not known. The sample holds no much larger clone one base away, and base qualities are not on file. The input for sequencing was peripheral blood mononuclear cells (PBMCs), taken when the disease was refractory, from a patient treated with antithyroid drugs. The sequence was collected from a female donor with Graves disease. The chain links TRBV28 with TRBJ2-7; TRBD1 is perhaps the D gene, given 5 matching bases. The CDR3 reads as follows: CASSLTGEQYF. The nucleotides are TGTGCCAGCAGTTTAACAGGCGAGCAGTACTTC.